This TCR delta chain is from a study of γδ T cells in repeated Plasmodium falciparum infection. Study overall: Malian children with intense seasonal malaria exposure were compared with matched Australian children.

Comment on this clone: This is likely an artifact of a read error, given a far larger clone one base away. The same CDR3 is also encoded by other DNA sequences in this sample.

Each sorted gammadelta sample had TRG and TRD chains sequenced. TCRdb re-analyzed the multiplex PCR reads via CATT. This table holds under 65,000 delta-chain clones, approximately 1.5% found once. The length of the CDR3 is 21 residues. CDR1 is TSWWSYY, CDR2 QGS, per germline. Gammadelta T cells were flow-sorted from PBMC into Vgamma9/Vdelta2+ and Vdelta2-negative populations for bulk analysis. This receptor was identified in a pool of human donors (malaria-infected and uninfected, not separated). The specimen sequenced was gamma-delta T cells from blood. This sequence joins TRDV1 and TRDJ1; 7 bases line up with TRDD3. The CDR3 sequence: CALITKPSPNWGPNYTDKLIF. For the CDR3, the DNA is TGTGCCCTCATAACCAAGCCTTCTCCTAACTGGGGACCTAATTACACCGATAAACTCATCTTT.